This T cell receptor beta chain was identified during a study of tumor-infiltrating lymphocytes in primary liver carcinoma. At the level of the study: Surgery removed the patients' primary liver carcinoma. Overall study findings and caveats: Bulk unsorted sampling precluded comparing CD4+ and CD8+ repertoires. Tumors carried a top-250-clone fraction significantly exceeding that of blood (p = 0.039). For tumor-adjacent and tumor-blood pairs, overlap was less than that seen for tumor region pairs.

The germline V gene has CDR1 SGHNT and CDR2 YYREEE (reference sequence). This CDR3 region has 14 residues. Note on this clonotype: Its specificity is not known. Compared with germline, one end of the junction differs, possibly owing to a read error.

Priming with a constant-region primer yielded TCR beta cDNA from about 540 ng total RNA. Nested multiplex PCR, run for three rounds with slightly modified ARM-PCR, yielded TCR beta libraries. Investigators reported that the first two PCR rounds, at 10 to 11 cycles each, used TRBV1-TRBV30 forward primers with a C-beta reverse primer. TCRdb analysed the multiplex PCR reads with MiXCR anew, one entry per CDR3 protein. The sample holds about 200,000 distinct CDR3 sequences, about 61% seen once. Extraction also yielded germline DNA, while blood RNA was obtained from unsorted whole blood. The chain uses TRBV5-4 and TRBJ2-5; 7 bases map to TRBD1. This TCR came from a woman aged 55-75 years with primary liver carcinoma and hepatitis B virus infection. Sequenced material: peripheral blood. CDR3 coding DNA: TGTGCCAGCAACTTGGTGACAGGGAAAGAGACCCAGTACTTC. It is translated as CASNLVTGKETQYF.